The T cell receptor beta chain under discussion was sequenced for a study of neurological immune-mediated disorders. Germline assignment: CDR1 MNHNS and CDR2 SASEGT. The ends were cut back, 2 bases at V and 6 bases at J, with 16 bases in the middle. The CDR3 is 15 amino acids. The cDNA was generated through 5'RACE incorporating 10-nucleotide random UMIs. TCRdb called the 5' RACE reads again in MiXCR, with one record for every CDR3 protein. The sample carries about 99,000 distinct CDR3 sequences, less than 14% recorded once. Time point here: longitudinal time-point 3. This TCR came from a female donor with HTLV-1-associated myelopathy (HAM/TSP). Sequenced sample: PBMCs. V and J are TRBV6-1 and TRBJ2-5; tentatively, D is TRBD2 (6 bases). The CDR3, as DNA: TGTGCCAGCAGTGAATCCGCGACGGGGAGGAAGACCCAGTACTTC. Its translation: CASSESATGRKTQYF.